Reported below is one T cell receptor (beta chain). Its binding antigen is unknown. Qualities for individual bases were not recorded, and no much larger clone is one base off. This specimen belongs to a study of tumor-infiltrating lymphocytes in oesophageal squamous cell carcinoma (dated by TCRdb to 2016 to 2017). CDR1 MNHEY and CDR2 SVGAGI are derived from the germline V gene. The V and J ends are trimmed by 0 bases and 10 bases, leaving 22 bases between them. The CDR3 spans 17 residues, from the cysteine through the phenylalanine. The CDR3 DNA has 51 bases and is translated from base 1. Library method: PCR. The run used an Illumina HiSeq 2000. The public reads were reanalyzed by TCRdb: fastp trimming at Q25, MiXCR alignment, in-frame beta chains only. Each CDR3 protein gets just one entry, which takes the most common genes and DNA from the rows behind it. The sample has about 15,000 distinct CDR3 sequences on record, roughly half of them singletons. The ten largest clones capture less than 40% of the sample.

The clonotype comes from a female donor with esophageal squamous cell carcinoma. Input material: esophageal tumor tissue. This sequence uses TRBV6-5 and TRBJ2-1; TRBD2 is possibly the D segment (7 matching bases). The nucleotide sequence reads TGTGCCAGCAGTTACTCCGCGGGGGCCGGGGGAGTTCGGGAGCAGTTCTTC. Its product reads: CASSYSAGAGGVREQFF.